This TCR beta chain was identified during a study of Ad26.COV2.S vaccination and SARS-CoV-2 variants. The sample holds one count of this clone. What it binds is unknown. TCRdb's copy holds only in-frame clones and misses some; the assay was immunoSEQ multiplex PCR. Of roughly 140,000 clones listed, roughly 89% are singletons. Overall study results and limits: Total responses of T cells may have been underestimated by the analyses of TCR breadth and depth. CD8+ and CD4+ T cells specific for spike reportedly responded with substantial breadth after vaccination.

The receptor was isolated from a human donor who had recovered from COVID-19. Sequences were derived from peripheral blood, sampled after recovery from COVID-19.

The CDR3 region is CASSKQGQVTEAFF. In nucleotides, the CDR3 is TGTGCCAGCAGTAAGCAGGGCCAGGTCACTGAAGCTTTCTTT. The chain links TRBV6-5 to TRBJ1-1; weak D call: TRBD1 (5 bases). Deletions cut 5 bases from V and 4 bases from J, with 14 bases between. CDR1 is MNHEY and CDR2 is SVGAGI in the germline V gene. The CDR3 loop spans 14 amino acids.